This is a list of T cell receptor beta chains from one sample in a study of human T cells and chemical hapten exposure. Using its own MiXCR run on the RACE reads, TCRdb lists one record per CDR3 protein. The sample contains about 46,000 distinct CDR3 sequences, approximately 9.8% of which appear only once. Sequenced material: whole blood, taken in connection with sensitization to the hapten diphenylcyclopropenone (DPC). The source is a woman aged 40 to 50 with alopecia areata. Some clones in this sample may be carry-over from other donors' samples. Each CDR3 is given with its conserved first and last residue. The order of the fields is J gene, V gene, D gene, clone size, CDR3 DNA, CDR3 protein. The D gene is left open where the match is weak. Not every row has a clone size; where given, it reads once, few, many or a size class.

TRBJ1-5 | TRBV7-2 | - | - | TGTGCCAGCAGCTTAGCGTTAGGCCAGCCCCAGCATTTT | CASSLALGQPQHF
TRBJ2-7 | TRBV5-1 | - | - | TGCGCCAGCAGCTTGGCTGGGGGGACCACCTACGAGCAGTACTTC | CASSLAGGTTYEQYF
TRBJ2-7 | TRBV7-9 | - | many | TGTGCCAGCAGCGGACGGGACGCCGAGTACTTC | CASSGRDAEYF
TRBJ2-1 | TRBV30 | TRBD2 | many | TGTGCCTGGAGACTAGCGGGGGATGAGCAGTTCTTC | CAWRLAGDEQFF
TRBJ2-5 | TRBV7-2 | - | many | TGTGCCAGCAGCTCCGGGTCTGGGGGAGAGACCCAGTACTTC | CASSSGSGGETQYF
TRBJ2-3 | TRBV4-2 | TRBD2 | many | TGTGCCAGCAGCCAAGACCCCCCGATGTCTAGCGGGGGAGCTAGCACAGATACGCAGTATTTT | CASSQDPPMSSGGASTDTQYF
TRBJ1-5 | TRBV2 | - | - | TGTGCCAGCAGTCCACAGTATAGCAATCAGCCCCAGCATTTT | CASSPQYSNQPQHF
TRBJ1-2 | TRBV5-5 | - | many | TGTGCCAGCACTATGGACAGTTGGGGCTACACCTTC | CASTMDSWGYTF
TRBJ1-2 | TRBV12-5 | TRBD1 | many | TGTGCTAGTGGTCCCGGGACAGGGGATGGCTACACCTTC | CASGPGTGDGYTF
TRBJ2-7 | TRBV7-9 | - | many | TGTGCCAGCAGCTCAGTCTACGAGCAGTACTTC | CASSSVYEQYF
TRBJ2-3 | TRBV7-8 | - | many | TGTGCCAGCAGCTTAGAGCGTGTTTCCACAGATACGCAGTATTTT | CASSLERVSTDTQYF
TRBJ2-7 | TRBV7-6 | - | many | TGTGCCAGCAGCTTAGGACAGAGCTCCTACGAGCAGTACTTC | CASSLGQSSYEQYF
TRBJ2-5 | TRBV29-1 | - | - | TGCAGCGTTGATACCGGGGTCCTCCAAGAGACCCAGTACTTC | CSVDTGVLQETQYF
TRBJ2-1 | TRBV5-4 | TRBD2 | many | TGTGCCAGCAGCTTTCTAGCGGGTACCTACAATGAGCAGTTCTTC | CASSFLAGTYNEQFF
TRBJ1-1 | TRBV2 | - | few | TGTGCCAGCAGTGTACAGGGAGCAGCTGAAGCTTTCTTT | CASSVQGAAEAFF
TRBJ2-5 | TRBV6-2/TRBV6-3 | TRBD2 | - | TGTGCCAGCAGTCCGGGACTACCGCAAGAGACCCAGTACTTC | CASSPGLPQETQYF
TRBJ1-1 | TRBV5-6 | - | - | TGTGCCAGCAGCTTCATTCCGGGGGGTGAAGCTTTCTTT | CASSFIPGGEAFF
TRBJ2-1 | TRBV20-1 | - | few | TGCAGTGCTAGAGATCCAGGGTCCAAAAGCTCCTACAATGAGCAGTTCTTC | CSARDPGSKSSYNEQFF
TRBJ2-3 | TRBV7-2 | - | many | TGTGCCAGCAGCTTAGAGACGGGGGGCCGGGGGAGTACGCAGTATTTT | CASSLETGGRGSTQYF
TRBJ1-4 | TRBV29-1 | TRBD1 | many | TGCAGCGTTGAGAAGGGGGCGGGTGAAAAACTGTTTTTT | CSVEKGAGEKLFF